The clone carrying this TCR beta chain was observed once. The sample originates from a study of control samples from healthy donors and cancer patients. The CDR3 covers 13 residues. CDR1 is MNHEY and CDR2 is SVGAGI in the germline V gene. Trimming took 9 bases from V and 1 from J, leaving 12 bases between them. Assay used: immunoSEQ multiplex PCR; TCRdb lists only in-frame clones, some missing. The sample includes under 150,000 clones, nearly 90% of them seen just once. V gene TRBV6-5 combines with J gene TRBJ1-1, with unresolved D. Sequenced sample: PBMCs. The source of this sequence is a man aged 45-65 years with head and neck cancer. Here the CDR3 reads CASWPWGNTEAFF. The CDR3 bases are TGTGCCAGTTGGCCTTGGGGGAACACTGAAGCTTTCTTT.